The 14 T cell receptor beta chains below were found in one sample sequenced in a study of blood T cell repertoires in COVID-19. Clones were sequenced by immunoSEQ multiplex PCR, and TCRdb holds only the in-frame ones, with some missing. This sample has 98,000 or so clones, with 89% found just once. The sequenced material came from peripheral blood. Receptors were obtained from a man in his sixties with COVID-19, enrolled during active disease.

The J gene is TRBJ2-1, the V gene TRBV7-2, with D perhaps matching TRBD2 (6 bases). V dropped 1 base and J dropped 8 bases, with 9 bases sitting between them. The germline V gene has CDR1 SGHTA and CDR2 FQGNSA. The CDR3 sequence is 13 residues long. CDR3 sequence reads: CASSLETRDEQFF. The CDR3 bases are TGTGCCAGCAGCTTAGAGACTAGAGATGAGCAGTTCTTC.

The rearrangement joins TRBV19 to TRBJ1-4; D is possibly TRBD1 (5 bases). Germline V CDR1 and CDR2: LNHDA, SQIVND (reference sequence). Trimming shortened V by 4 bases and J by 3 bases, and 12 bases separated the two germline ends. This CDR3 is built from 15 residues. Here the CDR3 reads CASSTPTAPNEKLFF. The CDR3 DNA follows: TGTGCCAGTAGTACTCCGACAGCGCCTAATGAAAAACTGTTTTTT.

The chain carries TRBV7-2 and TRBJ2-1, with 7 bases lining up with TRBD2. Germline CDR1 reads SGHTA; CDR2 reads FQGNSA. The CDR3 length is 18 residues. Losses at the gene ends were 1 base for V and 8 bases for J; bases not matched to a gene: 17. CDR3: CASSLDIEWGGRVDEQFF. CDR3 DNA: TGTGCCAGCAGCTTAGACATCGAGTGGGGCGGGAGAGTAGATGAGCAGTTCTTC.

This chain joins TRBV7-2 and TRBJ1-1; tentative D call: TRBD1 (5 bases). The CDR3 consists of 15 residues. The germline V gene has CDR1 SGHTA and CDR2 FQGNSA. V lost 3 bases and J 1 base, leaving 12 bases between the germline ends. DNA for the CDR3: TGTGCCAGCAGCTTTGGGGGACTCACGAACACTGAAGCTTTCTTT. This translates into CASSFGGLTNTEAFF. The whole variable domain, remainder taken from reference TRBV7-2 and TRBJ1-1, is GAGVSQSPSNKVTEKGKDVELRCDPISGHTALYWYRQSLGQGLEFLIYFQGNSAPDKSGLPSDRFSAERTGGSVSTLTIQRTQQEDSAVYLCASSFGGLTNTEAFFGQGTRLTVV.

The chain couples TRBV7-3 to TRBJ2-6; 9 nucleotides align to TRBD1. The CDR3 extends over 20 amino acids. Per germline, CDR1 SGHTA and CDR2 FQGTGA. Trimming cost V 2 bases and J 0 bases; bases outside gene matches: 11. This CDR3 is CASSLLSGQGLLSGANVLTF. The CDR3, as DNA: TGTGCCAGCAGCTTACTTTCGGGACAGGGCTTACTCTCTGGGGCCAACGTCCTGACTTTC.

The chain joins TRBV9 to TRBJ2-3; 8 positions agree with TRBD2. The CDR3 is made up of 15 amino acids. From germline, CDR1 is SGDLS and CDR2 YYNGEE. Trimming took 1 base from V and 3 from J; bases not matched to a gene: 4. CDR3 amino acids: CASSVREGRTDTQYF. As DNA, the CDR3 is TGTGCCAGCAGCGTACGGGAGGGCCGAACAGATACGCAGTATTTT.

This chain links TRBV30 with TRBJ1-1; no definite D call. Between the trimmed V and J ends, which lost 2 bases and 6 bases, there was a span of 19 bases. This CDR3 has 15 residues. The germline V gene encodes CDR1 GTSNPN and CDR2 SVGIG (reference sequence). Here the CDR3 reads CAWSSSPGLVAEAFF. In DNA form, the CDR3 reads TGTGCCTGGAGTAGTAGTCCGGGTCTTGTAGCTGAAGCTTTCTTT. The variable domain in full, with the rest retrieved from reference TRBV30 and TRBJ1-1, is SQTIHQWPATLVQPVGSPLSLECTVEGTSNPNLYWYRQAAGRGLQLLFYSVGIGQISSEVPQNLSASRPQDRQFILSSKKLLLSDSGFYLCAWSSSPGLVAEAFFGQGTRLTVV.

The chain is built from TRBV5-4 and TRBJ1-3; D is perhaps TRBD1 (5 bases). V gave up 0 bases and J gave up 1 base, with 5 bases separating them. The CDR3 is 14 residues long. Germline V gene data show CDR1 as SGHNT and CDR2 as YYREEE (reference sequence). In DNA, the CDR3 is TGTGCCAGCAGCTTGGCAGGGTCTGGAAACACCATATATTTT. As protein: CASSLAGSGNTIYF.

The CDR3 nucleotides read TGTGCCAGCTCACCCCCGAATAGCGGGAGGGCCGTTGAGCAGTTCTTC. This gives the protein CASSPPNSGRAVEQFF. The V call is TRBV18, the J call TRBJ2-1, with 11 bases fitting TRBD2. V dropped 3 bases and J dropped 9; count of bases not matched to a gene: 10. Germline assignment: CDR1 KGHSH and CDR2 LQKENI. The CDR3 length is 16 residues. The full variable domain, with the rest looked up from reference TRBV18 and TRBJ2-1, is NAGVMQNPRHLVRRRGQEARLRCSPMKGHSHVYWYRQLPEEGLKFMVYLQKENIIDESGMPKERFSAEFPKEGPSILRIQQVVRGDSAAYFCASSPPNSGRAVEQFFGPGTRLTVL.

This chain connects TRBV3-1 (or the pseudogene TRBV3-2) to TRBJ1-2; D gene unclear. Between the trimmed V and J ends, which lost 6 bases and 2 bases, there was a span of 16 bases. CDR1 LGHDT and CDR2 YNNKEL come from the germline V gene (reference sequence). The CDR3 runs to 15 residues. The chain's CDR3 is CASSRMPASNYGYTF. The CDR3 DNA sequence: TGTGCCAGCAGTCGTATGCCCGCGTCCAACTATGGCTACACCTTC.

This rearrangement joins TRBV7-3 to TRBJ2-5; a possible D gene is TRBD2 (7 bases). Germline lookup yields CDR1 SGHTA and CDR2 FQGTGA. The CDR3 has 15 residues. V shed 3 bases and J shed 4 bases, with 15 bases lying between them. CDR3 sequence reads: CASSFGRGAGETQYF. For the CDR3, the DNA is TGTGCCAGCAGCTTTGGACGGGGGGCAGGAGAGACCCAGTACTTC. Combining the CDR3 with reference TRBV7-3 and TRBJ2-5 gives the whole variable domain GAGVSQTPSNKVTEKGKYVELRCDPISGHTALYWYRQSLGQGPEFLIYFQGTGAADDSGLPNDRFFAVRPEGSVSTLKIQRTERGDSAVYLCASSFGRGAGETQYFGPGTRLLVL.

The chain couples TRBV9 to TRBJ2-5; TRBD1 is a possible D gene (7 bases). The germline V gene encodes CDR1 SGDLS and CDR2 YYNGEE. V gave up 4 bases and J gave up 5 bases, with 18 bases separating them. The CDR3 covers 15 residues. The CDR3 is CASSTYRGGGETQYF. CDR3 nucleotide sequence: TGTGCCAGCAGCACCTACAGGGGAGGAGGGGAGACCCAGTACTTC.

V usage is TRBV18 and J usage is TRBJ2-5; 7 nucleotides align to TRBD1. This CDR3 is 13 amino acids long. The V gene end was trimmed by 8 bases and the J gene end by 1 base; junction bases not matched to a gene: 4. Per the germline V gene, CDR1 is KGHSH and CDR2 is LQKENI. CDR3 nucleotide sequence: TGTGCCAGCCAAGGGACAGCCCAAGAGACCCAGTACTTC. It specifies CASQGTAQETQYF.

The V and J genes are TRBV2 and TRBJ2-5; 10 positions match TRBD2. The trim removed 6 bases at V and 4 bases at J, leaving 14 bases unmatched. Germline loops: CDR1 SNHLY, CDR2 FYNNEI. The CDR3 runs to 17 residues. This chain's CDR3 is CASSAGLAAIIGETQYF. DNA for the CDR3: TGTGCCAGCAGCGCTGGACTAGCGGCAATAATAGGAGAGACCCAGTACTTC.